This passage covers 10 T cell receptor beta chains from one sample sequenced in a study of cytomegalovirus exposure and HLA in healthy donors. The PCR contained 60 Vbeta and 13 Jbeta primers. Sequencing used immunoSEQ multiplex PCR; TCRdb keeps in-frame clones, though not all of them. Altogether around 97,000 clones are present, about a tenth being singletons, with the ten largest covering about 5%. The sequenced sample was PBMCs. The receptors come from a man aged 45-60 years in good health and CMV-seropositive.

The CDR3 here is CASSTLFSGSNQPQHF. CDR3 DNA: TGTGCCAGTAGTACGCTCTTCTCGGGGAGCAATCAGCCCCAGCATTTT. This rearrangement joins TRBV19 to TRBJ1-5; D gene uncertain. Per the germline V gene, CDR1 is LNHDA and CDR2 is SQIVND (reference sequence). V was cut by 4 bases and J by 1 base, with 14 bases left in between. The CDR3 contains 16 residues.

This clone has just a few counts. The CDR3 DNA is TGTGCCAGCAGTTTTTCAGGGTGGTCTGGAAACACCATATATTTT. Translating gives CASSFSGWSGNTIYF. The chain joins TRBV28 to TRBJ1-3; tentative D call: TRBD1 (5 bases). The ends were cut back, 3 bases at V and 1 base at J, with 10 bases in the middle. The CDR3 totals 15 residues. Germline lookup yields CDR1 MDHEN and CDR2 SYDVKM. Based on the CDR3 plus reference TRBV28 and TRBJ1-3, the full variable domain is DVKVTQSSRYLVKRTGEKVFLECVQDMDHENMFWYRQDPGLGLRLIYFSYDVKMKEKGDIPEGYSVSREKKERFSLILESASTNQTSMYLCASSFSGWSGNTIYFGEGSWLTVV.

This chain uses TRBV9 with TRBJ2-1, with TRBD2 matching 10 bases. CDR1 is SGDLS and CDR2 is YYNGEE in the germline V gene. The J segment lost 6 bases and the V segment lost 5 bases, leaving 11 bases of the junction unmatched. The CDR3 is 16 residues long. The CDR3 is CASSRNLAGVINEQFF. DNA for the CDR3: TGTGCCAGCAGTCGAAACCTAGCGGGAGTTATCAATGAGCAGTTCTTC.

The sample holds a few counts of this clone. This sequence joins TRBV5-6 and TRBJ1-1, with 9 bases fitting TRBD1. Germline CDR1 SGHDT, CDR2 YYEEEE. This CDR3 has 15 amino acids. Unmatched junction bases numbered 5, after V lost 1 base and J lost 4 bases. The CDR3 DNA is TGTGCCAGCAGCTTGTTGTGGGGACAGGGCACTGAAGCTTTCTTT. Amino acid sequence: CASSLLWGQGTEAFF.

The V call is TRBV7-9, the J call TRBJ1-1; D is perhaps TRBD1 (6 bases). V gave up 1 base and J gave up 5 bases, with 11 bases separating them. The V gene's germline CDR1 is SEHNR and CDR2 FQNEAQ (reference sequence). The CDR3 has 14 amino acids. CDR3 protein: CASSLEYGQTEAFF. The CDR3 bases are TGTGCCAGCAGCTTAGAGTATGGACAGACTGAAGCTTTCTTT.

The V call is TRBV7-9, the J call TRBJ2-7; 11 positions agree with TRBD1. The length of the CDR3 is 14 residues. J lost 6 bases, V lost 3 bases, and 4 bases had no gene match. Germline V gives CDR1 SEHNR, CDR2 FQNEAQ (reference sequence). The CDR3 nucleotides read TGTGCCAGCAGCTTCGGACAGGGGGCCATCGAGCAGTACTTC. Its translation: CASSFGQGAIEQYF.

The sample holds a few counts of this clone. J is TRBJ2-1 and V is TRBV5-4, with a tentative D call TRBD2 (6 bases). CDR3 length equals 12 residues. V lost 5 bases and J 14 bases, leaving 17 bases between the germline ends. The V gene's germline CDR1 is SGHNT and CDR2 YYREEE (reference sequence). DNA of the CDR3: TGTGCCAGCAGACACCCGGGGACGGGGGAGTTCTTC. Protein sequence: CASRHPGTGEFF.

The gene calls are TRBV11-2 and TRBJ2-5, with D possibly TRBD2 on 6 matching bases. This CDR3 spans 13 amino acids. Trimming shortened V by 7 bases and J by 5 bases, and 14 bases separated the two germline ends. Per germline, CDR1 SGHAT and CDR2 FQNNGV. CDR3 protein: CASTSPRGETQYF. The CDR3 region has the DNA TGTGCCAGCACGAGTCCCCGGGGGGAGACCCAGTACTTC.

This clone was counted a few times. V gene TRBV28 combines with J gene TRBJ2-5, with D possibly matching TRBD2 (5 bases). The CDR3 has 13 amino acids. Germline V lookup: CDR1 MDHEN, CDR2 SYDVKM. V was shortened by 3 bases and J by 5 bases, with 10 bases between the two germline ends. The DNA of the CDR3 is TGTGCCAGCAGTTTTGGCGGGCGGGAGACCCAGTACTTC. It yields the protein CASSFGGRETQYF.

This clone was counted a few times. The chain couples TRBV7-6 to TRBJ1-3; 7 nucleotides match TRBD1. The V gene end was trimmed by 1 base and the J gene end by 2 bases; junction bases not matched to a gene: 2. Looked up from germline, CDR1 is SGHVS and CDR2 is FNYEAQ. The CDR3 covers 15 residues. The chain's CDR3 is CASSLGQGAGNTIYF. CDR3 in DNA: TGTGCCAGCAGCTTAGGACAGGGAGCTGGAAACACCATATATTTT.